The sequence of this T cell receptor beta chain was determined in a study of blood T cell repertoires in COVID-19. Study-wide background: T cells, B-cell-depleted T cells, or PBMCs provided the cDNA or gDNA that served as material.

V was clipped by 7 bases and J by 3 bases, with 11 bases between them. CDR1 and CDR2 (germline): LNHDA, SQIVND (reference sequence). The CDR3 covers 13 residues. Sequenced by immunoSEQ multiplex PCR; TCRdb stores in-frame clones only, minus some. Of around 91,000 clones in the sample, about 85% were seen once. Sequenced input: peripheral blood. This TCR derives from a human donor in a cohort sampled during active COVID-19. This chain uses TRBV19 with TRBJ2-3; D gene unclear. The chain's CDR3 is CASKWAPTDTQYF. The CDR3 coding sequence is TGTGCCAGTAAGTGGGCGCCGACAGATACGCAGTATTTT.